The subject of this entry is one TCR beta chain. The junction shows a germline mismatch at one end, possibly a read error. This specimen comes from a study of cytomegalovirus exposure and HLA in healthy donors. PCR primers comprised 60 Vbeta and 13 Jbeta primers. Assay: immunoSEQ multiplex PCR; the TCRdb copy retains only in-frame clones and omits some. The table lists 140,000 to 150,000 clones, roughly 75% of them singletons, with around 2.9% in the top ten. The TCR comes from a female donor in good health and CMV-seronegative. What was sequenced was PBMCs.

Here the CDR3 reads CASSLRRADPF. CDR3 DNA sequence: TGTGCCAGCAGCTTGAGGAGGGCAGACCCCTTC. V gene TRBV5-8 combines with J gene TRBJ1-2; the D is unclear. Germline CDR1 reads SGHTS; CDR2 reads YDEGEE. The CDR3 length is 11 residues. Supplemented by reference TRBV5-8 and TRBJ1-2, the full variable domain reads EAGVTQSPTHLIKTRGQQATLRCSPISGHTSVYWYQQALGLGLQFLLWYDEGEERNRGNFPPRFSGRQFPNYSSELNVNALELEDSALYLCASSLRRADPFGSGTRLTVV.